The entry below gives a single TCR beta chain sequence along with its context. The assay was immunoSEQ multiplex PCR, and TCRdb's table has in-frame clones only and misses some. Seen here are 50,000 to 75,000 clones, 75% to 85% observed once, and the top ten hold about 5%. This sample stems from a study of control samples from healthy donors and cancer patients. This CDR3 has 12 amino acids. The germline gives CDR1 MDHEN, CDR2 SYDVKM. Deletions cut 6 bases from V and 1 base from J, with 6 bases between. Sequencing was performed on blood. The sequence derives from a man aged 35-49 years in good health. This chain links TRBV28 with TRBJ1-1; no clear D gene. CDR3 in DNA: TGTGCCAGCAGCCTCGGGAACACTGAAGCTTTCTTT. It codes for CASSLGNTEAFF.